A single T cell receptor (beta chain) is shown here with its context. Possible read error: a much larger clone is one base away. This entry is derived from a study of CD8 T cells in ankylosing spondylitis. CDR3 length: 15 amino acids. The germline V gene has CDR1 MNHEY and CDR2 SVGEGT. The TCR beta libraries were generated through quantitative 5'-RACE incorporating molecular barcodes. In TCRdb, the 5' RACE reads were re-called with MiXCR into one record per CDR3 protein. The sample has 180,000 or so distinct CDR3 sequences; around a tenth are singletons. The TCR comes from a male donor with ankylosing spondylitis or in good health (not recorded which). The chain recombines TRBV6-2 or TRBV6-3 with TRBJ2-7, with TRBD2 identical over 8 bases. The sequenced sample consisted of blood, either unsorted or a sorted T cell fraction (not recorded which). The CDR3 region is CDSREPRGGLNEQYF. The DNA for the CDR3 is TGTGACAGCAGGGAACCACGGGGGGGCTTAAACGAGCAGTACTTC.